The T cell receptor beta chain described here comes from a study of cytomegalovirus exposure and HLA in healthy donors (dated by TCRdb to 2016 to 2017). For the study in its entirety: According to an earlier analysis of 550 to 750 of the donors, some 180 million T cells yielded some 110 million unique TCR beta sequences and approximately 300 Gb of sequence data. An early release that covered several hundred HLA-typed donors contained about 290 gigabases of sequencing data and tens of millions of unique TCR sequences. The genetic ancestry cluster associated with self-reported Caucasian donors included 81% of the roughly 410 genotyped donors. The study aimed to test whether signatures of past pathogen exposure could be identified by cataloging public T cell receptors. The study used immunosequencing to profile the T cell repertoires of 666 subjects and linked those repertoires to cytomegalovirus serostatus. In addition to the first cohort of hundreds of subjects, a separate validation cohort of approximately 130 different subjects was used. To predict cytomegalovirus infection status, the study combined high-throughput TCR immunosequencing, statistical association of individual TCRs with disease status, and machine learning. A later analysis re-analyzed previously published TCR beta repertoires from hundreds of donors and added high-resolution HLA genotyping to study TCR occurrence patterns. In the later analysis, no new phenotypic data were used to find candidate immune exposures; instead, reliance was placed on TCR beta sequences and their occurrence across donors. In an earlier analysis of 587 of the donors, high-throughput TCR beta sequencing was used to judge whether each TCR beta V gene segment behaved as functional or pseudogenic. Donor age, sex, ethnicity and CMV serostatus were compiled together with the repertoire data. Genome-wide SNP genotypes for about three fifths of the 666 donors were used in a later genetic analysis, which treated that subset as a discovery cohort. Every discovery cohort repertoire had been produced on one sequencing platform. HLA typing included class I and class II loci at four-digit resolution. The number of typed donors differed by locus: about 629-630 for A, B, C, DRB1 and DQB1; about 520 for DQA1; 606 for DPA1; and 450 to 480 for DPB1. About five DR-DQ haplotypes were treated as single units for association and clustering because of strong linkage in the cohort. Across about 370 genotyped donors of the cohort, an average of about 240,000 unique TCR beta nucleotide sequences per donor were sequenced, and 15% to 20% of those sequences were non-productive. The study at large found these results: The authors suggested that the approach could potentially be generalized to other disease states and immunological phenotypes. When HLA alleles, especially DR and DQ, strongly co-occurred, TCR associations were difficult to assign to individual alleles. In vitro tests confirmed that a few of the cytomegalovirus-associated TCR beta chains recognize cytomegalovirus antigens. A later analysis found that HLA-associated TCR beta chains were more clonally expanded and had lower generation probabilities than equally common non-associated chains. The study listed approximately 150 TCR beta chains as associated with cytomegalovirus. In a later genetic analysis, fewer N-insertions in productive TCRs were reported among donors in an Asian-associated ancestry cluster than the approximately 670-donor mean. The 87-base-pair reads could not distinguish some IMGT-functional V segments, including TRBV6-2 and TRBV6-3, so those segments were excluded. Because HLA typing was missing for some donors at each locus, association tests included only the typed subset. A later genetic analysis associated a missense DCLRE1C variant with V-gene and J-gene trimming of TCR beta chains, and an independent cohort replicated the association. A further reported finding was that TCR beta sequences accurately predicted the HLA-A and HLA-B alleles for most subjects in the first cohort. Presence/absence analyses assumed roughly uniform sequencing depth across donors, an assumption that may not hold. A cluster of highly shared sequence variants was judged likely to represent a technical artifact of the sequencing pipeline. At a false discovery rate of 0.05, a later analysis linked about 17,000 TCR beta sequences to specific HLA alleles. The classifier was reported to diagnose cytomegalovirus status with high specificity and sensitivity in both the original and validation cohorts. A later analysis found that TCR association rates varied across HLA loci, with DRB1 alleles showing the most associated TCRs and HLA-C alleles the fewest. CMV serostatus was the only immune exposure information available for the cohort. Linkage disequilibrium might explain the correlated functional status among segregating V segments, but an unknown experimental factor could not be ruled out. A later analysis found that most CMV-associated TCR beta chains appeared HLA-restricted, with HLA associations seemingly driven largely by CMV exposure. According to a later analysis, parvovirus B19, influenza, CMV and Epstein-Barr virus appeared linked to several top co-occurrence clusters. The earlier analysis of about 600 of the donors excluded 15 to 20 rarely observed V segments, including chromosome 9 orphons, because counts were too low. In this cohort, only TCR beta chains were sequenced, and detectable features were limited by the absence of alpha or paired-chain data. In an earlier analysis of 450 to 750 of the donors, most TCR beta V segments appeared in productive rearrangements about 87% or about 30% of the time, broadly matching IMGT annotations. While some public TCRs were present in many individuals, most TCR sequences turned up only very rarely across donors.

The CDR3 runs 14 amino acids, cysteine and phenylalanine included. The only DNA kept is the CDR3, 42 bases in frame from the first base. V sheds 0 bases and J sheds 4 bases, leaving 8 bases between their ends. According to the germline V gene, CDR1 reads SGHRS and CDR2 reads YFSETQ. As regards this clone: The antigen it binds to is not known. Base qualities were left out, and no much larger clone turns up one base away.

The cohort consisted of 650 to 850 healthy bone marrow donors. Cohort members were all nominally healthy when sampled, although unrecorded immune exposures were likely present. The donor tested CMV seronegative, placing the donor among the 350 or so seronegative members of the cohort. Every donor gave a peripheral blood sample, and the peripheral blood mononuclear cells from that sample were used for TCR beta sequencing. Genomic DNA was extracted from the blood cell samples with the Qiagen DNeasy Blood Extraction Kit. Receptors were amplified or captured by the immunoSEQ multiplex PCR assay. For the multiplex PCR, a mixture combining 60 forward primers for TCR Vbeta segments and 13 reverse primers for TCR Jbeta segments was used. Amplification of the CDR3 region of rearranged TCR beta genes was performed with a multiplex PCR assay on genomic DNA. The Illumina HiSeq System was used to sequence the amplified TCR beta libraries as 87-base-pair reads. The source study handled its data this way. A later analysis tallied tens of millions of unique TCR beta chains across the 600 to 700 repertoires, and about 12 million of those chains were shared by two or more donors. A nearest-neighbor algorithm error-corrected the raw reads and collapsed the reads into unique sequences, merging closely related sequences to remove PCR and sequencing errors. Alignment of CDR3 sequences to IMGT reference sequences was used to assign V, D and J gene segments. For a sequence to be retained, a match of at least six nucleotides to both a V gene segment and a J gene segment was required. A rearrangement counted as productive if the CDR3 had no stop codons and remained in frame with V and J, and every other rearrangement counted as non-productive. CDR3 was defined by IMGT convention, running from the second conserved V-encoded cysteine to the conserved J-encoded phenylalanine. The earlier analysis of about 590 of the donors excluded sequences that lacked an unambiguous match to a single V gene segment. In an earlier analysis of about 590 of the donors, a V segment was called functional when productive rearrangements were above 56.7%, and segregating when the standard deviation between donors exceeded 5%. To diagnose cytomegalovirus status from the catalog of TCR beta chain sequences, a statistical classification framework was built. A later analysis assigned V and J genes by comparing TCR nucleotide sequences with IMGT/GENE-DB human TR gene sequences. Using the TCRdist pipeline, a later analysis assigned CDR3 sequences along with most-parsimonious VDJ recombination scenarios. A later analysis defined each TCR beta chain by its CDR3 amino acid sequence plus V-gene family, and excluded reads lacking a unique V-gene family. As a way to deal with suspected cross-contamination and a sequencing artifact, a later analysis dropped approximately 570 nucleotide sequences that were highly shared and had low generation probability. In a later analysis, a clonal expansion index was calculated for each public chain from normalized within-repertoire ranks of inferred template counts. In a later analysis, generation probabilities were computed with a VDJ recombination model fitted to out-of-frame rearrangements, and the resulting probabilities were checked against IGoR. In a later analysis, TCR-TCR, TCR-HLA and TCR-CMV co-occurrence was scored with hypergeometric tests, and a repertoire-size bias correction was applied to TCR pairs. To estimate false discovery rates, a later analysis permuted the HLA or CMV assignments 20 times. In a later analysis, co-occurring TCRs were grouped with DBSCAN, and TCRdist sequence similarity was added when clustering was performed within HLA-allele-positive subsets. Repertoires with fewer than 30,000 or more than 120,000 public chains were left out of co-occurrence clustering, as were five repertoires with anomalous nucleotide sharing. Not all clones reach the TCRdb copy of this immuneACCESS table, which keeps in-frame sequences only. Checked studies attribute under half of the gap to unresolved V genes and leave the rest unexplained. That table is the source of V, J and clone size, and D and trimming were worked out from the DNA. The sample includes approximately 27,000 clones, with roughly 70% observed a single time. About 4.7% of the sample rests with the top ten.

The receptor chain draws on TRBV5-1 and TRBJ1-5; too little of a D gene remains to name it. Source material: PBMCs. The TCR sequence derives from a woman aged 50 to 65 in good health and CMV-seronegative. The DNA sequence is TGCGCCAGCAGCTTGGATTGGCCGAATCAGCCCCAGCATTTT. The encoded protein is CASSLDWPNQPQHF.